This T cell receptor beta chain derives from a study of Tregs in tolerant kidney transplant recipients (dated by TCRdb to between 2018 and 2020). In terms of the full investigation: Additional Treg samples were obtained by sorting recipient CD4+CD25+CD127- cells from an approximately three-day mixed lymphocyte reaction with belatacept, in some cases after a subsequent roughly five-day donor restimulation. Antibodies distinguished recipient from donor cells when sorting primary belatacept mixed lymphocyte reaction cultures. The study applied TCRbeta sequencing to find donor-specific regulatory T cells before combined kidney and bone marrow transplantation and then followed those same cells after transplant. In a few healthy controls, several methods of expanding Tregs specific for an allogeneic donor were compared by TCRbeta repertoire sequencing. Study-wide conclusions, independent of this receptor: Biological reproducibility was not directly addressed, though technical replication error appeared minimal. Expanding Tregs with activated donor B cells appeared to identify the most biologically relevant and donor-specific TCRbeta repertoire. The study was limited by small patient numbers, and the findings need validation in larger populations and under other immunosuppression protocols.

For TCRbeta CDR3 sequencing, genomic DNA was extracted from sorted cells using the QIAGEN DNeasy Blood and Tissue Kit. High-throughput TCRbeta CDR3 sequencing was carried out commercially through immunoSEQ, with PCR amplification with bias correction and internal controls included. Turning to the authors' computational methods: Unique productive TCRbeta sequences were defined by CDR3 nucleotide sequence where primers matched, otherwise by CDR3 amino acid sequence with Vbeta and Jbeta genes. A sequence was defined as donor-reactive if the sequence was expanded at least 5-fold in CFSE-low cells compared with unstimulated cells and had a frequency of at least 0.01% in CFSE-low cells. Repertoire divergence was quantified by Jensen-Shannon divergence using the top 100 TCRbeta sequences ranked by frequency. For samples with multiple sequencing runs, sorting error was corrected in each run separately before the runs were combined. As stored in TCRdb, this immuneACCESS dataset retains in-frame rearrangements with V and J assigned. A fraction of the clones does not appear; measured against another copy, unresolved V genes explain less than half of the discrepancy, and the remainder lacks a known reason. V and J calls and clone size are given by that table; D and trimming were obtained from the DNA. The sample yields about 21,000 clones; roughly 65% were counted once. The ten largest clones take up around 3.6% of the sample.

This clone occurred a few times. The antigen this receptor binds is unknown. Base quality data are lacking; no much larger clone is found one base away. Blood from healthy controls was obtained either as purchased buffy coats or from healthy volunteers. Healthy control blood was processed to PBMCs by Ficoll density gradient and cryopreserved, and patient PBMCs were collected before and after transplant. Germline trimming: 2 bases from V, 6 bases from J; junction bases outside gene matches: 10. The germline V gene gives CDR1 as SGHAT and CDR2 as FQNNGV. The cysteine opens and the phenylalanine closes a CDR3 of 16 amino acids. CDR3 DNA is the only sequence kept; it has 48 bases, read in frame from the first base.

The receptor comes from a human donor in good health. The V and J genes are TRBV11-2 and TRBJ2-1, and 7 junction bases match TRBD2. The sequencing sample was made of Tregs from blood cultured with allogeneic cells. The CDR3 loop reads CASSLRTSASGNEQFF. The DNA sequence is TGTGCCAGCAGCTTACGAACTAGCGCTAGCGGCAATGAGCAGTTCTTC.